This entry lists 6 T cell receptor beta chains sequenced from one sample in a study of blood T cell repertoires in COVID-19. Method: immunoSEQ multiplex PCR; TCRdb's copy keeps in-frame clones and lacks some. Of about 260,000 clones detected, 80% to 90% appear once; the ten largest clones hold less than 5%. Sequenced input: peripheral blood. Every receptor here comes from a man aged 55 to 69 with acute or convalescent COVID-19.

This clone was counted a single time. The CDR3 DNA reads as TGTGCCAGCAGCTTAGATTCGCAGGGTGGTCTGCAGTACTTC. This codes for CASSLDSQGGLQYF. The chain joins TRBV7-6 to TRBJ2-7, with D maybe TRBD1 (5 bases). V lost 1 base and J lost 9, with 16 bases in between. The CDR3 sequence is 14 residues long. Germline loops: CDR1 SGHVS, CDR2 FNYEAQ.

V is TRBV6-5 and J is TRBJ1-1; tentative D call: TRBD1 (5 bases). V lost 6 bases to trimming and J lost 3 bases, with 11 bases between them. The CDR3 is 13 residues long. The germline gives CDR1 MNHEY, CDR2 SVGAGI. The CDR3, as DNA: TGTGCCAGCAGACGATCGGGGGACACTGAAGCTTTCTTT. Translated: CASRRSGDTEAFF.

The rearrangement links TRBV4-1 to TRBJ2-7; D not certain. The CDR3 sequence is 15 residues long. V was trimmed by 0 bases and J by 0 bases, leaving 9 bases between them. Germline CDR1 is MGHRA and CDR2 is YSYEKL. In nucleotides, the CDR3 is TGCGCCAGCAGCCAAGAAGACTTCATCTCCTACGAGCAGTACTTC. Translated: CASSQEDFISYEQYF.

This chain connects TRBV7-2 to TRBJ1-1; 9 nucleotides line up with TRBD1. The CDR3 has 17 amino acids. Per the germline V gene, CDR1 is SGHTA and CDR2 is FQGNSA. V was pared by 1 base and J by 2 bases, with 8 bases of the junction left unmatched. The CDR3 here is CASSLVGRTGVNTEAFF. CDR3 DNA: TGTGCCAGCAGCTTAGTAGGTCGGACAGGGGTAAACACTGAAGCTTTCTTT.

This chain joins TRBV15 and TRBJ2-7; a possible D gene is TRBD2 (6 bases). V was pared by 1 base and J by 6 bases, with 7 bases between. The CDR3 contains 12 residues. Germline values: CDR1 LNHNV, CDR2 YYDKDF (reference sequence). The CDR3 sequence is CATSRVGGEQYF. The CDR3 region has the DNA TGTGCCACCAGCAGAGTCGGGGGCGAGCAGTACTTC.

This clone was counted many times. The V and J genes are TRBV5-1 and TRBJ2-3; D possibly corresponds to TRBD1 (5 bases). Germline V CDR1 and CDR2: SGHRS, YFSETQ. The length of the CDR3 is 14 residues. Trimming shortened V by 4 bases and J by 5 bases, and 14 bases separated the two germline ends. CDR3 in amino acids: CASSLGQGEDTQYF. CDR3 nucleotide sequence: TGCGCCAGCAGCCTCGGGCAGGGCGAAGATACGCAGTATTTT.